This T cell receptor (beta chain) was profiled in a study of cytomegalovirus exposure and HLA in healthy donors. The repertoire was sequenced with immunoSEQ multiplex PCR; TCRdb's copy has only in-frame clones and lacks some. The sample carries fewer than 350,000 clones, approximately 88% recorded once. Trimming removed 5 bases at V and 2 bases at J, with 7 bases between. Germline loops: CDR1 SGHVS, CDR2 FQNEAQ. CDR3 length: 12 amino acids. This receptor was obtained from a woman in her late teens or twenties in good health and CMV-seronegative. The chain combines TRBV7-8 with TRBJ2-7; D remains ambiguous. Sequenced: PBMCs. The CDR3 spells CASSQEPYEQYF. In DNA form, the CDR3 reads TGTGCCAGCAGCCAGGAACCCTACGAGCAGTACTTC. The full variable domain, in which reference TRBV7-8 and TRBJ2-7 provide the parts outside the CDR3, is GAGVSQSPRYKVAKRGQDVALRCDPISGHVSLFWYQQALGQGPEFLTYFQNEAQLDKSGLPSDRFFAERPEGSVSTLKIQRTQQEDSAVYLCASSQEPYEQYFGPGTRLTVT.